These 28 T cell receptor beta chains were all obtained from the same sample, sequenced in a study of high-grade serous ovarian cancer treatment subgroups. Sequencing used immunoSEQ multiplex PCR; TCRdb keeps in-frame clones, though not all of them. The data show approximately 5,700 clones, about 70% seen once. Tumor samples were taken before definitive surgery or chemotherapy. The sequenced sample was tumor tissue. The receptors were sampled from a human patient with high-grade serous ovarian cancer.

This clone was picked up a small number of times. The chain couples TRBV5-5 to TRBJ1-5; D remains unclear. The V gene lost 2 bases and the J gene lost 7 bases, with 10 bases spanning the gap. This CDR3 is built from 13 residues. From germline, CDR1 is SGHKS and CDR2 YYEKEE (reference sequence). This chain's CDR3 is CASSFGFKQPQHF. DNA for the CDR3: TGTGCCAGCAGCTTTGGGTTCAAACAGCCCCAGCATTTT.

The gene calls are TRBV14 and TRBJ2-2, with TRBD2 identical over 8 bases. This CDR3 comprises 15 residues. V lost 2 bases to trimming and J lost 5 bases; unmatched junction nucleotides: 4. The germline CDR1 and CDR2 sequences are SGHDN and FVKESK. CDR3: CASSQQGGGTGELFF. DNA for the CDR3: TGTGCCAGCAGCCAACAGGGCGGGGGGACCGGGGAGCTGTTTTTT.

This rearrangement joins TRBV7-9 to TRBJ1-4; D remains unclear. The CDR3 is made up of 13 amino acids. V lost 5 bases and J lost 8, with 12 bases in between. The germline V gene encodes CDR1 SEHNR and CDR2 FQNEAQ (reference sequence). CDR3 amino acids: CASSAARREKLFF. The CDR3 coding sequence is TGTGCCAGCAGCGCGGCGAGACGGGAAAAACTGTTTTTT.

This clone was picked up a small number of times. The chain has TRBV6-5 and TRBJ2-2, with unresolved D. The V end was cut by 5 bases, the J end by 2 bases, with 9 bases between. Per the germline V gene, CDR1 is MNHEY and CDR2 is SVGAGI. The CDR3 contains 14 residues. The CDR3 here is CASSQSRNTGELFF. The CDR3 DNA sequence: TGTGCCAGCAGTCAGTCCAGAAACACCGGGGAGCTGTTTTTT.

The chain couples TRBV7-2 to TRBJ2-1, with 12 nucleotides matching TRBD2. The V gene end was trimmed by 5 bases and the J gene end by 0 bases; junction bases not matched to a gene: 8. CDR3 length: 18 residues. Germline V gene sequence: CDR1 SGHTA, CDR2 FQGNSA. The CDR3 loop is CASSRTSGGPFSYNEQFF. In nucleotides, the CDR3 is TGTGCCAGCAGCCGAACTAGCGGGGGGCCATTCTCCTACAATGAGCAGTTCTTC.

The CDR3 DNA reads TGCGCCAGCAGCTTGGCACTAATCAATGAGCAGTTCTTC. It encodes CASSLALINEQFF. V and J are TRBV5-1 and TRBJ2-1; D gene ambiguous. In germline, CDR1 is SGHRS, CDR2 YFSETQ. This CDR3 is 13 amino acids long. Trimming cost V 0 bases and J 6 bases, with 7 bases left between them.

This clone was found a few times. This rearrangement joins TRBV2 to TRBJ1-6; D gene unclear. Per germline, CDR1 SNHLY and CDR2 FYNNEI. V was trimmed by 7 bases and J by 6 bases, leaving 10 bases between them. The CDR3 sequence is 13 residues long. The CDR3 region is CASKTVGNSPLHF. The CDR3 DNA is TGTGCCAGCAAAACAGTCGGTAATTCACCCCTCCACTTT. Full variable domain (missing parts from reference TRBV2 and TRBJ1-6): EPEVTQTPSHQVTQMGQEVILRCVPISNHLYFYWYRQILGQKVEFLVSFYNNEISEKSEIFDDQFSVERPDGSNFTLKIRSTKLEDSAMYFCASKTVGNSPLHFGNGTRLTVT.

This chain connects TRBV4-3 to TRBJ2-1; perhaps TRBD1 as D (7 bases). The length of the CDR3 is 16 residues. V lost 2 bases and J lost 7, with 18 bases in between. Germline-derived CDR1 and CDR2 are LGHNA and YSLEER. The CDR3 DNA sequence: TGCGCCAGCAGCCAACGAAGCAGGGGGGCAGAAAATGAGCAGTTCTTC. Its protein product is CASSQRSRGAENEQFF.

V and J are TRBV9 and TRBJ1-2; 8 nucleotides line up with TRBD1. The germline V gene encodes CDR1 SGDLS and CDR2 YYNGEE. This CDR3 region has 14 residues. V dropped 3 bases and J dropped 4; count of bases not matched to a gene: 5. For the CDR3, the DNA is TGTGCCAGCAGCGGCCGGGACAGGTCCTATGGCTACACCTTC. Protein sequence: CASSGRDRSYGYTF. The full variable domain, completed using reference TRBV9 and TRBJ1-2, is DSGVTQTPKHLITATGQRVTLRCSPRSGDLSVYWYQQSLDQGLQFLIQYYNGEERAKGNILERFSAQQFPDLHSELNLSSLELGDSALYFCASSGRDRSYGYTFGSGTRLTVV.

This chain links TRBV7-8 with TRBJ1-6; D not resolved. The CDR3 totals 15 residues. The germline V and J ends were trimmed by 2 bases and 5 bases, with 10 bases remaining between them. The germline V gene has CDR1 SGHVS and CDR2 FQNEAQ. This CDR3 is CASSLSAANNSPLHF. In DNA form, the CDR3 reads TGTGCCAGCAGCTTATCGGCAGCGAATAATTCACCCCTCCACTTT. The whole variable domain, remainder taken from reference TRBV7-8 and TRBJ1-6, is GAGVSQSPRYKVAKRGQDVALRCDPISGHVSLFWYQQALGQGPEFLTYFQNEAQLDKSGLPSDRFFAERPEGSVSTLKIQRTQQEDSAVYLCASSLSAANNSPLHFGNGTRLTVT.

The V and J genes are TRBV4-3 and TRBJ2-1; D is perhaps TRBD1 (5 bases). CDR1 LGHNA and CDR2 YSLEER come from the germline V gene. V lost 0 bases to trimming and J lost 10 bases, with 13 bases between them. The CDR3 covers 14 residues. As DNA, the CDR3 is TGCGCCAGCAGCCAAGAGCTAGGGGCCAGGGAGCAGTTCTTC. The encoded protein is CASSQELGAREQFF.

The genes are TRBV20-1 and TRBJ1-2, with 11 bases matching TRBD1. Germline loops: CDR1 DFQATT, CDR2 SNEGSKA (reference sequence). V lost 3 bases, J lost 14 bases, and 5 bases stayed unmatched. The CDR3 covers 11 residues. CDR3: CSARDRGPWTF. The CDR3 nucleotides are TGCAGTGCTAGGGACAGGGGGCCATGGACCTTC.

This chain connects TRBV5-4 to TRBJ2-1, with D possibly matching TRBD2 (5 bases). Germline V gives CDR1 SGHNT, CDR2 YYREEE (reference sequence). V lost 0 bases and J lost 5, with 12 bases in between. The CDR3 contains 15 residues. The CDR3 reads CASSLDLAANNEQFF. CDR3 coding DNA: TGTGCCAGCAGCTTGGATCTAGCTGCAAACAATGAGCAGTTCTTC.

This chain connects TRBV5-5 to TRBJ2-7; 7 positions match TRBD1. J was trimmed by 2 bases and V by 3 bases; bases with no gene match: 2. This CDR3 has 13 residues. Germline loops: CDR1 SGHKS, CDR2 YYEKEE (reference sequence). CDR3 residues: CASSWTGAYEQYV. The CDR3 DNA is TGTGCCAGCAGCTGGACAGGAGCCTACGAGCAGTACGTC.

The V gene is TRBV4-2, the J gene TRBJ2-7; 9 bases align to TRBD1. The CDR3 runs 15 residues. The junction had 6 bases not matched to a gene; V was cut back by 0 bases and J by 6 bases. Germline V gene data show CDR1 as LGHNA and CDR2 as YNFKEQ. The DNA for the CDR3 is TGTGCCAGCAGCCAAGACGGAGGGACAGGGCGCGAGCAGTACTTC. Protein sequence: CASSQDGGTGREQYF.

The DNA for the CDR3 is TGTGCCAGCAGATACGATACAGGGGACTATGGCTACACCTTC. It specifies CASRYDTGDYGYTF. The chain combines TRBV6-1 with TRBJ1-2; 7 nucleotides align to TRBD1. This CDR3 is 14 amino acids long. Germline CDR1 MNHNS, CDR2 SASEGT. The J segment lost 3 bases and the V segment lost 6 bases, leaving 7 bases of the junction unmatched.

This chain uses TRBV4-2 with TRBJ2-4; no firm D call. CDR1 and CDR2 from the germline V gene are LGHNA and YNFKEQ. CDR3 length: 13 residues. The V gene lost 4 bases and the J gene lost 5 bases, with 9 bases spanning the gap. CDR3 coding DNA: TGTGCCAGCAGCCGGCCAACAGAAAACATTCAGTACTTC. Protein sequence: CASSRPTENIQYF.

Only a few counts were recorded for this clone. The chain has TRBV5-1 and TRBJ1-2; D might be TRBD1 (6 bases). The CDR3 has 13 residues. V dropped 5 bases and J dropped 4 bases, with 12 bases sitting between them. The germline gives CDR1 SGHRS, CDR2 YFSETQ. The CDR3 is CASSLGQTYGYTF. CDR3 DNA sequence: TGCGCCAGCAGTTTAGGACAGACCTATGGCTACACCTTC.

The chain has TRBV28 and TRBJ1-5; 7 bases align to TRBD1. There are 16 residues in the CDR3. Trimming removed 8 bases from V and 6 bases from J; junction bases left unmatched: 16. Germline loops: CDR1 MDHEN, CDR2 SYDVKM. The CDR3 sequence is CASRDLKQGYSQPQHF. CDR3 coding DNA: TGTGCCAGCCGAGACCTTAAACAGGGGTACAGTCAGCCCCAGCATTTT.

The gene calls are TRBV14 and TRBJ1-2; D gene unclear. CDR3 length: 14 residues. Germline values: CDR1 SGHDN, CDR2 FVKESK. The germline V and J ends were trimmed by 4 bases and 0 bases, with 9 bases remaining between them. The CDR3 sequence is CASSRGLTNYGYTF. The CDR3 DNA is TGTGCCAGCAGCCGTGGGCTCACTAACTATGGCTACACCTTC.

CDR3 bases: TGTGCCAGCAGCCCAAGAGGAACAGGGGACACTGAAGCTTTCTTT. Translating it yields CASSPRGTGDTEAFF. This sequence joins TRBV7-9 and TRBJ1-1, with 7 nucleotides matching TRBD1. V was pared by 5 bases and J by 3 bases, with 9 bases of the junction left unmatched. The CDR3 covers 15 residues. Germline V gene sequence: CDR1 SEHNR, CDR2 FQNEAQ (reference sequence).

The chain employs TRBV4-3 and TRBJ1-1; TRBD1 is a possible D gene (5 bases). Trimming took 0 bases from V and 0 from J, leaving 20 bases between them. The germline V gene has CDR1 LGHNA and CDR2 YSLEER. This CDR3 is 19 amino acids long. The CDR3 protein is CASSQDRGRQGNMNTEAFF. The CDR3, as DNA: TGCGCCAGCAGCCAAGACCGAGGGAGGCAGGGAAACATGAACACTGAAGCTTTCTTT.

The V and J genes are TRBV15 and TRBJ1-1, with a weak D call TRBD1 (5 bases). This CDR3 comprises 16 residues. Per the germline V gene, CDR1 is LNHNV and CDR2 is YYDKDF (reference sequence). V was pared by 5 bases and J by 6 bases, with 22 bases between. CDR3 in DNA: TGTGCCACCAGCGGGGGGATTACAGGTGATCGGGCTGAAGCTTTCTTT. Residues: CATSGGITGDRAEAFF.

The V gene is TRBV14, the J gene TRBJ1-5; D is perhaps TRBD1 (6 bases). The germline V and J ends were trimmed by 4 bases and 7 bases, with 14 bases remaining between them. Per the germline V gene, CDR1 is SGHDN and CDR2 is FVKESK. There are 14 residues in the CDR3. The CDR3, as DNA: TGTGCCAGCAGCCGATCGGGGGCAGGCCAGCCCCAGCATTTT. As protein: CASSRSGAGQPQHF.

The chain couples TRBV30 to TRBJ1-6; 7 bases map to TRBD1. The V segment lost 5 bases and the J segment 10 bases; nucleotides outside the gene matches: 8. The germline gives CDR1 GTSNPN, CDR2 SVGIG (reference sequence). The CDR3 length is 13 residues. The chain's CDR3 is CAWGTASRSPLHF. DNA for the CDR3: TGTGCCTGGGGGACAGCTTCTCGGTCACCCCTCCACTTT. The whole variable domain, remainder taken from reference TRBV30 and TRBJ1-6, is SQTIHQWPATLVQPVGSPLSLECTVEGTSNPNLYWYRQAAGRGLQLLFYSVGIGQISSEVPQNLSASRPQDRQFILSSKKLLLSDSGFYLCAWGTASRSPLHFGNGTRLTVT.

This rearrangement joins TRBV10-2 to TRBJ2-5, with 9 bases fitting TRBD2. This CDR3 has 17 amino acids. Losses at the gene ends were 4 bases for V and 5 bases for J; bases not matched to a gene: 14. The germline V gene has CDR1 WSHSY and CDR2 SAAADI. The CDR3 protein is CASSGEWRGGLGETQYF. The CDR3, as DNA: TGCGCCAGCAGTGGGGAATGGCGGGGGGGCTTGGGGGAGACCCAGTACTTC.

This clone is labeled large. This chain uses TRBV6-5 with TRBJ2-7; possibly TRBD2 for D (7 bases). The CDR3 is 15 residues long. The V gene lost 0 bases and the J gene lost 7 bases, with 16 bases spanning the gap. Germline V gene data show CDR1 as MNHEY and CDR2 as SVGAGI. CDR3 sequence (DNA): TGTGCCAGCAGTTACTCCCCAAGCGAGGGGGGGGAGCAGTACTTC. It encodes CASSYSPSEGGEQYF.

This chain joins TRBV5-1 and TRBJ1-5; D is undetermined. The CDR3 is 13 residues long. Trimming pared 4 bases from V and 12 bases from J, leaving 17 bases between. Germline V gene lookup returns CDR1 SGHRS and CDR2 YFSETQ. DNA of the CDR3: TGCGCCAGCAGCCCTGGAGTAGGTCGGGGCCAGCATTTT. This encodes CASSPGVGRGQHF.